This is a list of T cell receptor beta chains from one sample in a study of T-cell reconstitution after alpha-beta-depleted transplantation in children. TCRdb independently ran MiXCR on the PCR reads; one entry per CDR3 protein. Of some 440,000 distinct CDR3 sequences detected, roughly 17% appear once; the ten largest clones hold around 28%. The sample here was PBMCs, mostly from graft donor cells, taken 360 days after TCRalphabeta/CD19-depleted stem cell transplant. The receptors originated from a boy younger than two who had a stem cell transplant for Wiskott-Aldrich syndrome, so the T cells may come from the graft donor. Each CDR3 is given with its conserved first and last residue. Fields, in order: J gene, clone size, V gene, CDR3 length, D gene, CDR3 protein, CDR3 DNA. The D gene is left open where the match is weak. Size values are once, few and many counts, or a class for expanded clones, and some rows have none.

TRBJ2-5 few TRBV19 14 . CASSIAGGIETQYF TGTGCCAGTAGTATAGCAGGGGGGATAGAGACCCAGTACTTC
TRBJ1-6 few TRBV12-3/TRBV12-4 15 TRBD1 CASSLKGQGNSPLHF TGTGCCAGCAGTTTAAAGGGACAGGGGAATTCACCCCTCCACTTT
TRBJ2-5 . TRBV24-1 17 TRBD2 CATSDPGTSGHQETQYF TGTGCCACCAGTGACCCTGGGACTAGCGGACACCAAGAGACCCAGTACTTC
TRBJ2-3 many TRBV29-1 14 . CSVVDTGRTDTQYF TGCAGCGTTGTTGACACAGGGCGCACAGATACGCAGTATTTT
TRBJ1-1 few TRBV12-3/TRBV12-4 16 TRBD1 CASSRGQGYMNTEAFF TGTGCCAGCAGTCGCGGACAGGGGTACATGAACACTGAAGCTTTCTTT
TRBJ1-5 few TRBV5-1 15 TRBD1 CASKKGQGSNQPQHF TGCGCCAGCAAAAAGGGACAGGGGAGCAATCAGCCCCAGCATTTT
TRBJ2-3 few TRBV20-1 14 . CSASQTGLTDTQYF TGCAGTGCTAGCCAAACAGGGCTCACAGATACGCAGTATTTT
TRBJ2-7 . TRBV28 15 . CASSPLARTDDEQYF TGTGCCAGCAGTCCGCTGGCCAGGACAGATGACGAGCAGTACTTC
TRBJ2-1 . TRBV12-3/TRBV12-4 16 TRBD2 CASSLALGTRSGEQFF TGTGCCAGCAGTTTAGCGCTAGGGACTAGATCGGGTGAGCAGTTCTTC
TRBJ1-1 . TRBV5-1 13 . CASTFQGGTEAFF TGCGCCAGCACCTTTCAGGGTGGCACTGAAGCTTTCTTT
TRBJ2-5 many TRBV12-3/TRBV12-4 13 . CASSLGDLAAQYF TGTGCCAGCAGTTTAGGGGACCTTGCGGCCCAGTACTTC
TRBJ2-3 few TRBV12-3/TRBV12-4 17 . CASSLTARGWHTDTQYF TGTGCCAGCAGTTTGACGGCGAGGGGGTGGCACACAGATACGCAGTATTTT
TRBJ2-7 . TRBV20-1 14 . CSASEGGAVYEQYF TGCAGTGCCTCAGAGGGCGGAGCGGTATACGAGCAGTACTTC
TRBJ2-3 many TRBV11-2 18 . CASSSRSSQTPSTDTQYF TGTGCCAGCAGCTCCCGCTCTAGCCAAACCCCTAGCACAGATACGCAGTATTTT
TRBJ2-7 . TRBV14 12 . CASSQVLTEQYF TGTGCCAGCAGCCAGGTCCTCACCGAGCAGTACTTC
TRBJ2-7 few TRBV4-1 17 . CASSQILFPASSYEQYF TGCGCCAGCAGCCAAATCCTCTTCCCAGCGAGCTCCTACGAGCAGTACTTC
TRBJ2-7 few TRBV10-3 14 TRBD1 CAISETGTGREQYF TGTGCCATCAGTGAGACCGGGACAGGGCGGGAGCAGTACTTC
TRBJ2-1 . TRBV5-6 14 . CASSLGDGLNEQFF TGTGCCAGCAGCTTGGGGGACGGACTCAATGAGCAGTTCTTC
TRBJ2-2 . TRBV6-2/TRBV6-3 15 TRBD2 CASSQLTSEAGELFF TGTGCCAGCAGTCAGCTGACTAGCGAGGCCGGGGAGCTGTTTTTT
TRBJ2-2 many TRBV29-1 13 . CSAKRGASGELFF TGCAGCGCGAAACGGGGGGCCTCCGGGGAGCTGTTTTTT
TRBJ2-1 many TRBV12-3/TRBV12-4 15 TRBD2 CASRLAGGPGNEQFF TGTGCCAGCAGACTAGCGGGAGGGCCAGGCAATGAGCAGTTCTTC
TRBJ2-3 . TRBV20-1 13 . CSAHLDREDTQYF TGCAGTGCTCACCTTGACCGGGAAGATACGCAGTATTTT
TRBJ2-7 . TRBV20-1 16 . CSASGSKYPERYEQYF TGCAGTGCTAGCGGGAGCAAGTACCCCGAAAGGTACGAGCAGTACTTC
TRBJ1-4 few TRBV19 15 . CASRREDSTNEKLFF TGTGCCAGTAGAAGGGAGGATTCAACTAATGAAAAACTGTTTTTT
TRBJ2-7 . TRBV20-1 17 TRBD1 CSARDPGQGGTLYEQYF TGCAGTGCTAGAGACCCGGGACAGGGGGGGACCCTTTACGAGCAGTACTTC
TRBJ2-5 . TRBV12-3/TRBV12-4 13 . CASSFLRTETQYF TGTGCCAGCAGTTTTCTACGGACAGAGACCCAGTACTTC
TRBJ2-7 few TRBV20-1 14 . CSARDLTQTYEQYF TGCAGTGCTAGAGATCTGACGCAGACCTACGAGCAGTACTTC
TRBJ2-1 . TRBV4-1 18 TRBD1 CASSQGPRDRGAYNEQFF TGCGCCAGCAGCCAAGGCCCCCGCGACAGGGGGGCCTACAATGAGCAGTTCTTC
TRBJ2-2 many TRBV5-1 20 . CASSIDSRKTTPENTGELFF TGCGCCAGCAGCATAGACAGCCGAAAGACTACCCCGGAGAACACCGGGGAGCTGTTTTTT
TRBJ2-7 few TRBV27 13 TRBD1 CASSLSGRTGEYF TGTGCCAGCAGTTTATCTGGGCGGACAGGGGAGTACTTC
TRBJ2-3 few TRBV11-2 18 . CASSLDHRPLPHRDTQYF TGTGCCAGCAGCTTAGATCACAGGCCGCTCCCGCACAGAGATACGCAGTATTTT
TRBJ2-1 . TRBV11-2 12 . CASSLNSREQFF TGTGCCAGCAGCTTAAATTCGAGAGAGCAGTTCTTC